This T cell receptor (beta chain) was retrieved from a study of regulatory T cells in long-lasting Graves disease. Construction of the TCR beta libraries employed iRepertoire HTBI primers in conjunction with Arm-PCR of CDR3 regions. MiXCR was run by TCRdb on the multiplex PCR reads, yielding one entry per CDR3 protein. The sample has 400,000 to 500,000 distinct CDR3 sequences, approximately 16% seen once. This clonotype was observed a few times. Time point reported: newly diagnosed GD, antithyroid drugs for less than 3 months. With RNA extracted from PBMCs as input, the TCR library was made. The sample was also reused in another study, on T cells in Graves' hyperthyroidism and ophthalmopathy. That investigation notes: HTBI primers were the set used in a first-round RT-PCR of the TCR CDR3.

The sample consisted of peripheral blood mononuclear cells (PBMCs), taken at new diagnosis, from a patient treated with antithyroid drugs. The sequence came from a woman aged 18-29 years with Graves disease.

The CDR3 bases are TGTGCCAGCAGCCTTGTGATAGCGGGAGCTGAGCAGTTCTTC. Its protein product is CASSLVIAGAEQFF. The gene calls are TRBV3-1 and TRBJ2-1, with 9 bases that match TRBD2. The V gene's germline CDR1 is LGHDT and CDR2 YNNKEL (reference sequence). The CDR3 has 14 amino acids. Unmatched junction bases numbered 7, after V lost 4 bases and J lost 9 bases.